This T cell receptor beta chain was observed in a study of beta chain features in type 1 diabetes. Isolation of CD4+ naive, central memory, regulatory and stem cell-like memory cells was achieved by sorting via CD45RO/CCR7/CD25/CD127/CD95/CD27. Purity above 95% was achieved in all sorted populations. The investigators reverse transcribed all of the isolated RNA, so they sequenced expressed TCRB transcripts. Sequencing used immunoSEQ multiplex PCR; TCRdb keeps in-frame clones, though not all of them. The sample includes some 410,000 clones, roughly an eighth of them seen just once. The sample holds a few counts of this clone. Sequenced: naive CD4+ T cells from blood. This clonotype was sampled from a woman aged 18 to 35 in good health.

The CDR3: CSVLWFRADDTDTQYF. The CDR3 nucleotides are TGCAGCGTTTTATGGTTCCGGGCGGATGACACAGATACGCAGTATTTT. This chain links TRBV29-1 with TRBJ2-3; D call uncertain. The CDR3 length is 16 residues. The ends were cut back, 5 bases at V and 2 bases at J, with 20 bases in the middle. The germline CDR1 and CDR2 sequences are SQVTM and ANQGSEA.